A selection of T cell receptor beta chains follows, all from one sample in a study of blood T cell repertoires in COVID-19. The assay was immunoSEQ multiplex PCR, and TCRdb's table has in-frame clones only and misses some. The sample includes roughly 220,000 clones, about 88% seen only once; the top ten take roughly a tenth. Specimen: peripheral blood. The receptor set was obtained from a woman in her forties or fifties with COVID-19, enrolled during active disease. Each CDR3 is given with its conserved first and last residue. The D gene is left open where the match is weak. Clone sizes are given selectively: once, few, many, or a class where the clone is expanded.

d_call clone_size j_call v_call cdr3_nt cdr3_aa
NA NA TRBJ2-3 TRBV11-2 TGTGCCAGCAGCTTTTCCCCACTGGATACGCAGTATTTT CASSFSPLDTQYF
NA NA TRBJ1-5 TRBV19 TGTGCCAGTAGTATAGGGGGGCCAGGCAATCAGCCCCAGCATTTT CASSIGGPGNQPQHF
NA once TRBJ2-6 TRBV14 TGTGCCAGCCCTATGTTCTCTGGGGCCAACGTCCTGACTTTC CASPMFSGANVLTF
NA NA TRBJ2-3 TRBV7-2 TGTGCCAGCAGCATTACTAGATCGGATACGCAGTATTTT CASSITRSDTQYF
NA NA TRBJ1-1 TRBV12-5 TGTGCTAGTGGTTTATCGGACACTGAAGCTTTCTTT CASGLSDTEAFF
TRBD1 NA TRBJ2-7 TRBV7-8 TGTGCCAGCAGCTCAATTCCCAGGGGGCCCCGCGAGCAGTACTTC CASSSIPRGPREQYF
NA once TRBJ2-5 TRBV6-2/TRBV6-3 TGTGCCAGCAGTAACTCAGGGGTCCAAGAGACCCAGTACTTC CASSNSGVQETQYF
TRBD2 once TRBJ2-5 TRBV19 TGTGCCAGTAGTAGGCCTAGCGGGGAGCAAGAGACCCAGTACTTC CASSRPSGEQETQYF
TRBD1 NA TRBJ1-2 TRBV30 TGTGCCTGGACGACAGGGGGAAACTATGGCTACACCTTC CAWTTGGNYGYTF
NA NA TRBJ2-6 TRBV4-2 TGTGCCAGCAGCCAGCCGACAGTTTCTGGGGCCAACGTCCTGACTTTC CASSQPTVSGANVLTF
TRBD1 NA TRBJ2-5 TRBV2 TGTGCCAGCAGCCGGGACAGGGATGGCGAGACCCAGTACTTC CASSRDRDGETQYF
NA NA TRBJ2-3 TRBV9 TGTGCCAGCAGCTCCCTGGATACGCAGTATTTT CASSSLDTQYF
NA NA TRBJ2-6 TRBV14 TGTGCCAGCAGCCAATTAACAGGGCCCGGGGCCAACGTCCTGACTTTC CASSQLTGPGANVLTF
TRBD2 once TRBJ2-1 TRBV11-2 TGTGCCAGCAGCTTCGAGCGGGGGGGCAATGAGCAGTTCTTC CASSFERGGNEQFF
NA once TRBJ1-1 TRBV12-5 TGTGCTAGTGGTTTGGACTCAGGGGTCGCTGAAGCTTTCTTT CASGLDSGVAEAFF
NA NA TRBJ2-7 TRBV19 TGTGCCAGTAGGGGTCCGGGGAAGAGTCCCTACGAGCAGTACTTC CASRGPGKSPYEQYF
TRBD1 NA TRBJ2-1 TRBV29-1 TGCAGCGTTGGTTCCGGGACAGCGTTTTACAATGAGCAGTTCTTC CSVGSGTAFYNEQFF
TRBD1 NA TRBJ1-3 TRBV3-1/TRBV3-2 TGTGCCAGCAGCCTTTTGACAGGGGGGGACACCATATATTTT CASSLLTGGDTIYF
TRBD1 NA TRBJ1-1 TRBV15 TGTGCCACCAGCACCGGACAGGGGAACACTGAAGCTTTCTTT CATSTGQGNTEAFF
TRBD1 NA TRBJ1-1 TRBV23-1 TGCGCCAGCAGTCAATCGTGCGACAGGGGGGCGAACACTGAAGCTTTCTTT CASSQSCDRGANTEAFF
TRBD2 once TRBJ2-3 TRBV19 TGTGCCACCTCGATCGGTGGCGGGGGGACGACTAGCACAGATACGCAGTATTTT CATSIGGGGTTSTDTQYF
NA NA TRBJ2-5 TRBV7-5 TGTGCCAGAAGCACTCGCCGTTATAACGGGGAACAAGAGACCCAGTACTTC CARSTRRYNGEQETQYF
TRBD1 NA TRBJ1-1 TRBV30 TGTGCCTGGAGGGCCTCCACAGGGGATTTCATTGAAGCTTTCTTT CAWRASTGDFIEAFF
TRBD1 NA TRBJ2-1 TRBV11-2 TGTGCCAGCAGCTTAGTAGGGGGCCATCGGAATGAGCAGTTCTTC CASSLVGGHRNEQFF
TRBD1 NA TRBJ1-4 TRBV7-2 TGTGCCAGCAGCCCCCGACAGGGCTTAAGTAATGAAAAACTGTTTTTT CASSPRQGLSNEKLFF
TRBD2 NA TRBJ2-7 TRBV9 TGTGCCAGCAGCGTAGGGACTAGCGGGGGCTACGAGCAGTACTTC CASSVGTSGGYEQYF
NA NA TRBJ1-1 TRBV30 TGTGCCTGGAGTGTACGAAGGACAGTTATGAACACTGAAGCTTTCTTT CAWSVRRTVMNTEAFF
NA NA TRBJ2-1 TRBV11-3 TGTGCCAGCAGCCTACAGGGATCCTACAATGAGCAGTTCTTC CASSLQGSYNEQFF
NA NA TRBJ2-3 TRBV9 TGTGCCAGCAGCGTAGTTGGGGGCCAAGGGAGGGGCACAGATACGCAGTATTTT CASSVVGGQGRGTDTQYF
TRBD1 many TRBJ1-6 TRBV11-3 TGTGCCAGCAGCTTAAGAGGGGGCGCCTCTAATTCACCCCTCCACTTT CASSLRGGASNSPLHF
NA NA TRBJ1-1 TRBV2 TGTGCCAGCAGACCCGAATATCGGGACACGATGAACACTGAAGCTTTCTTT CASRPEYRDTMNTEAFF